These 19 T cell receptor beta chains were sequenced from one sample in a study of T-cell reconstitution after alpha-beta-depleted transplantation in children. Unique molecular identifiers tagged the TCRbeta library. One entry per CDR3 protein, called by TCRdb with MiXCR from the PCR reads. This sample yields over 550,000 distinct CDR3 sequences, of which over 9.5% are seen a single time; about 4% belongs to the top ten. Here the sequenced sample was PBMCs from the stem cell graft donor, taken from the stem cell graft. The origin of the receptors is a human donor who donated a stem cell graft to a child with acute myeloid leukemia.

This clonotype turned up a few times. The rearrangement joins TRBV4-2 to TRBJ2-7; the match to TRBD1 covers 8 bases. The length of the CDR3 is 13 residues. The germline V gene has CDR1 LGHNA and CDR2 YNFKEQ. The trim removed 4 bases at V and 5 bases at J, leaving 4 bases unmatched. The CDR3 is CASSPTGVHEQYF. Here the CDR3 DNA reads TGTGCCAGCAGCCCGACAGGGGTTCACGAGCAGTACTTC.

The sample holds many counts of this clonotype. This CDR3 reads CSAQGQGKSYEQYF. DNA of the CDR3: TGCAGTGCTCAAGGACAGGGTAAATCCTACGAGCAGTACTTC. This chain uses TRBV20-1 with TRBJ2-7, with 8 bases aligning to TRBD1. The germline V gene has CDR1 DFQATT and CDR2 SNEGSKA (reference sequence). The CDR3 is 14 residues long. V lost 5 bases, J lost 1 base, and 7 bases stayed unmatched.

There are a few counts of this clonotype. This chain links TRBV27 with TRBJ2-7; D is unclear. CDR3 length: 15 amino acids. Germline V gene data show CDR1 as MNHEY and CDR2 as SMNVEV (reference sequence). Deletions cut 0 bases from V and 1 base from J, with 10 bases between. CDR3 sequence reads: CASSLSAQASYEQYF. The CDR3 nucleotides are TGTGCCAGCAGTTTATCGGCCCAGGCTTCCTACGAGCAGTACTTC.

This clonotype has a handful of counts. V and J are TRBV5-1 and TRBJ2-1; the D gene could be TRBD1 or TRBD2 (5 bases each). Trimming removed 7 bases at V and 0 bases at J, with 17 bases between. The CDR3 length is 16 residues. The germline gives CDR1 SGHRS, CDR2 YFSETQ. The CDR3 DNA follows: TGCGCCAGCGGTACCGGACACGGGATCTCCTACAATGAGCAGTTCTTC. This gives the protein CASGTGHGISYNEQFF.

V usage is TRBV20-1 and J usage is TRBJ2-1, with TRBD2 matching 9 bases. Trimming removed 2 bases from V and 4 bases from J; junction bases left unmatched: 6. Germline CDR1 reads DFQATT; CDR2 reads SNEGSKA (reference sequence). The CDR3 has 15 amino acids. CDR3 sequence: CSARLAGVRYNEQFF. The DNA of the CDR3 is TGCAGTGCTAGATTAGCGGGAGTGCGATACAATGAGCAGTTCTTC.

This rearrangement joins TRBV5-1 to TRBJ1-5; possibly TRBD1 for D (5 bases). The ends were cut back, 1 base at V and 1 base at J, with 9 bases in the middle. This CDR3 has 15 amino acids. Germline V gene sequence: CDR1 SGHRS, CDR2 YFSETQ. The CDR3 spells CASSLLGESNQPQHF. CDR3 bases: TGCGCCAGCAGCTTGCTGGGGGAAAGCAATCAGCCCCAGCATTTT. Full variable domain (remainder filled in from reference TRBV5-1 and TRBJ1-5): KAGVTQTPRYLIKTRGQQVTLSCSPISGHRSVSWYQQTPGQGLQFLFEYFSETQRNKGNFPGRFSGRQFSNSRSEMNVSTLELGDSALYLCASSLLGESNQPQHFGDGTRLSIL.

The chain joins TRBV20-1 to TRBJ2-1, with 12 bases aligning to TRBD2. This CDR3 is built from 15 residues. Looked up from germline, CDR1 is DFQATT and CDR2 is SNEGSKA (reference sequence). J was trimmed by 13 bases and V by 3 bases; bases with no gene match: 13. CDR3 sequence: CSARERLAGVSPQFF. CDR3 coding DNA: TGCAGTGCTAGGGAACGACTAGCGGGAGTCTCGCCACAGTTCTTC.

This clonotype was detected many times. In nucleotides, the CDR3 is TGTGCCAGCAGCGATGGGACTAGCGGCCAAGAGACCCAGTACTTC. This sequence encodes CASSDGTSGQETQYF. The chain is built from TRBV7-2 and TRBJ2-5, with TRBD2 matching over 11 bases. The CDR3 is 15 residues long. Germline lookup yields CDR1 SGHTA and CDR2 FQGNSA. V gave up 5 bases and J gave up 1 base; unmatched junction bases: 3.

CDR3 region: CASSLASSSNYGYTF. CDR3 DNA: TGCGCCAGCAGCTTGGCTAGCAGTTCTAACTATGGCTACACCTTC. The genes are TRBV5-1 and TRBJ1-2; D unresolved. The V gene lost 0 bases and the J gene lost 0 bases, with 9 bases spanning the gap. Germline-derived CDR1 and CDR2 are SGHRS and YFSETQ. CDR3 length equals 15 residues.

V and J are TRBV7-2 and TRBJ1-5; D gene ambiguous. V was clipped by 1 base and J by 2 bases, with 9 bases between them. The CDR3 is 15 residues long. CDR1 and CDR2 from the germline V gene are SGHTA and FQGNSA. CDR3 in amino acids: CASSLGSQGNQPQHF. The CDR3 nucleotides are TGTGCCAGCAGCTTAGGTTCCCAGGGCAATCAGCCCCAGCATTTT.

This clonotype showed up many times. The chain couples TRBV7-2 to TRBJ2-1; no definite D call. The CDR3 length is 13 residues. Trimming pared 4 bases from V and 6 bases from J, leaving 10 bases between. The germline V gene encodes CDR1 SGHTA and CDR2 FQGNSA. The CDR3 nucleotides are TGTGCCAGCAGCTCCACTTATGCCAATGAGCAGTTCTTC. This gives the protein CASSSTYANEQFF. Full variable domain (remainder filled in from reference TRBV7-2 and TRBJ2-1): GAGVSQSPSNKVTEKGKDVELRCDPISGHTALYWYRQSLGQGLEFLIYFQGNSAPDKSGLPSDRFSAERTGGSVSTLTIQRTQQEDSAVYLCASSSTYANEQFFGPGTRLTVL.

This chain uses TRBV5-6 with TRBJ2-4, with 7 positions matching TRBD1. Trimming at V came to 4 bases and at J to 1 base, leaving 2 bases not matched to a gene. CDR3 size: 14 residues. CDR1 is SGHDT and CDR2 is YYEEEE in the germline V gene. The CDR3 protein is CASSETGAKNIQYF. CDR3 coding DNA: TGTGCCAGCAGCGAGACAGGGGCCAAAAACATTCAGTACTTC. The variable domain in full, completed from reference TRBV5-6 and TRBJ2-4, reads DAGVTQSPTHLIKTRGQQVTLRCSPKSGHDTVSWYQQALGQGPQFIFQYYEEEERQRGNFPDRFSGHQFPNYSSELNVNALLLGDSALYLCASSETGAKNIQYFGAGTRLSVL.

As regards this clonotype: This may arise from a read error, as a much more abundant clone is one base away. The chain recombines TRBV29-1 with TRBJ2-2, with TRBD2 identical over 7 bases. This CDR3 comprises 16 residues. Trimming cost V 3 bases and J 5 bases; bases outside gene matches: 12. Germline V gene sequence: CDR1 SQVTM, CDR2 ANQGSEA. CDR3 sequence (DNA): TGCAGCGTTGATGGAGGTTGCGGGAGCGGGACCGGGGAGCTGTTTTTT. Amino acid sequence: CSVDGGCGSGTGELFF.

In its sample, this clonotype was seen a few times. This sequence joins TRBV28 and TRBJ1-5; tentative D call: TRBD1 (6 bases). The CDR3 spans 13 residues. Trimming removed 4 bases at V and 7 bases at J, with 11 bases between. Germline loops: CDR1 MDHEN, CDR2 SYDVKM. In nucleotides, the CDR3 is TGTGCCAGCAGTTCGACAGGTATGCAGCCCCAGCATTTT. This sequence encodes CASSSTGMQPQHF. Based on the CDR3 plus reference TRBV28 and TRBJ1-5, the full variable domain is DVKVTQSSRYLVKRTGEKVFLECVQDMDHENMFWYRQDPGLGLRLIYFSYDVKMKEKGDIPEGYSVSREKKERFSLILESASTNQTSMYLCASSSTGMQPQHFGDGTRLSIL.

The table lists this clonotype with a few counts. The V gene is TRBV3-1, the J gene TRBJ2-3; D gene unclear. CDR3 size: 14 residues. V gave up 4 bases and J gave up 0 bases, with 8 bases separating them. Germline V gives CDR1 LGHDT, CDR2 YNNKEL (reference sequence). CDR3 DNA sequence: TGTGCCAGCAGCCCTGCGACTAGCACAGATACGCAGTATTTT. Amino acids: CASSPATSTDTQYF.

The table lists this clonotype with many counts. The CDR3 reads CASSYISVTSATEAFF. In nucleotides, the CDR3 is TGTGCCAGCAGCTACATTAGCGTGACAAGTGCCACTGAAGCTTTCTTT. The chain joins TRBV7-3 to TRBJ1-1; no clear D. This CDR3 is 16 amino acids long. Trimming removed 4 bases from V and 4 bases from J, with 19 bases in between. Germline-derived CDR1 and CDR2 are SGHTA and FQGTGA.

In its sample, this clonotype was seen a few times. The V gene is TRBV20-1, the J gene TRBJ2-1; 12 bases map to TRBD2. V lost 8 bases, J lost 5 bases, and 4 bases stayed unmatched. Germline lookup yields CDR1 DFQATT and CDR2 SNEGSKA (reference sequence). The CDR3 is 13 residues long. CDR3 bases: TGCAGTACCGGACTAGCGGGAAACAATGAGCAGTTCTTC. Protein sequence: CSTGLAGNNEQFF.

Here the CDR3 DNA reads TGTGCCAGCAGGTCGGGACAGAGCTACGAGCAGTACTTC. It encodes CASRSGQSYEQYF. The J gene is TRBJ2-7, the V gene TRBV12-3 or TRBV12-4, with 7 bases identical to TRBD1. V shed 6 bases, J shed 3 bases, and the junction held 5 bases outside the gene matches. The CDR3 totals 13 residues.

As concerns this clonotype: A much larger clone differs by one base, so this may be a read error. DNA of the CDR3: TGTGCCAGCAGCTCGGACAGGGACAAGCAGTACTTC. Its protein is CASSSDRDKQYF. The chain links TRBV7-8 to TRBJ2-7, with 8 bases fitting TRBD1. The junction had 4 bases not matched to a gene; V was cut back by 4 bases and J by 8 bases. Germline CDR1 SGHVS, CDR2 FQNEAQ. This CDR3 is 12 amino acids long.